This T cell receptor beta chain was identified in a study of human T cells and chemical hapten exposure. Specified time point: patch test 2, 6 weeks after DPC sensitization. Stated treatment: therapeutic diphenylcyclopropenone sensitization with weekly scalp DPC. MiXCR, applied by TCRdb to the RACE reads, yields one record per CDR3 protein. Counted here are nearly 95,000 distinct CDR3 sequences, 8% to 13% occurring once; the ten biggest clones make up roughly 2.3%. Germline values: CDR1 MNHEY, CDR2 SVGEGT. The CDR3 covers 12 residues. This clonotype was detected only a few times. Its specificity is unknown. Study-level results: Versus controls, expanded TCRs had significantly more large CDR3 similarity clusters.

This sequence originates from a man in his forties with alopecia areata. Some clones in this sample may be carry-over from other donors' samples. V gene TRBV6-2 or TRBV6-3 combines with J gene TRBJ2-7; D is unresolved. The sequenced sample was whole blood, obtained in connection with sensitization to the hapten diphenylcyclopropenone (DPC). Written as DNA, the CDR3 is TGTGCCAGCAGTTACAGCTCCCACGAGCAGTACGTC. This translates into CASSYSSHEQYV.